The subject of this entry is one TCR beta chain. Its antigen remains unidentified. Germline V gives CDR1 SGHRS, CDR2 YFSETQ. The CDR3 extends over 15 amino acids. V dropped 5 bases and J dropped 0 bases, with 15 bases sitting between them. This sample was included in a study of response to subunit inactivated influenza vaccine. General study findings and limits: Every seasonal influenza vaccination brings in few new T cells, the authors suggested.

Each CDR3 protein gets one entry after TCRdb re-called the RT-PCR reads with MiXCR. The sample records about 570,000 distinct CDR3 sequences, 12% being singletons. This clonotype was sampled from a middle-aged man who received an inactivated influenza vaccine. V gene TRBV5-1 combines with J gene TRBJ2-7; possibly TRBD2 for D (6 bases). Sequenced here: PBMCs from blood, sampled on the day of vaccination. The DNA for the CDR3 is TGCGCCAGCAGTGGGGGAAGCGGGCCCTCCTACGAGCAGTACTTC. Protein product: CASSGGSGPSYEQYF.